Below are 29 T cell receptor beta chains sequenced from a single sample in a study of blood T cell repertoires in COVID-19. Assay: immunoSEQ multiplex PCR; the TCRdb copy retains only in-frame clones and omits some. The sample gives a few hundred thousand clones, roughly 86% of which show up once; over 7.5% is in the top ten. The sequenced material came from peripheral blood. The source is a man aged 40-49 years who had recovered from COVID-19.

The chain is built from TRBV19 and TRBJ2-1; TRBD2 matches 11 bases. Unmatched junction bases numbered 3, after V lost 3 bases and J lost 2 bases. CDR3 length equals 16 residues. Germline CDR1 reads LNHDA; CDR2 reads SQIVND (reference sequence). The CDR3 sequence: CASSIVTSGTYNEQFF. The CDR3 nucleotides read TGTGCCAGTAGTATCGTGACTAGCGGGACCTACAATGAGCAGTTCTTC.

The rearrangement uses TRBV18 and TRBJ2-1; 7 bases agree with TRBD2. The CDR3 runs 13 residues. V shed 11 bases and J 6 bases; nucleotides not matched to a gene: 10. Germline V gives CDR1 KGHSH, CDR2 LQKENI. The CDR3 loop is CAGTGLPSNEQFF. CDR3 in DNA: TGTGCCGGGACGGGACTACCCTCCAATGAGCAGTTCTTC.

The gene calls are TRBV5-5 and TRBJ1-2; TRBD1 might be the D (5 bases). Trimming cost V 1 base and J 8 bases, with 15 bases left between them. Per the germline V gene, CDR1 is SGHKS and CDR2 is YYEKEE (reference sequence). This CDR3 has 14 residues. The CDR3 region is CASSLMHGGRGYTF. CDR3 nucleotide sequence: TGTGCCAGCAGCTTGATGCACGGGGGTCGGGGCTACACCTTC.

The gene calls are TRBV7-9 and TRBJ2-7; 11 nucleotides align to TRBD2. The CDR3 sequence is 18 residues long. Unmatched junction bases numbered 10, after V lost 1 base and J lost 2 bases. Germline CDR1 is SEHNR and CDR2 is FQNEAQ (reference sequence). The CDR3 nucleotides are TGTGCCAGCAGCTTAGTTGAGCGCGTGACTAGCGGGGCCTACGAGCAGTACTTC. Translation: CASSLVERVTSGAYEQYF.

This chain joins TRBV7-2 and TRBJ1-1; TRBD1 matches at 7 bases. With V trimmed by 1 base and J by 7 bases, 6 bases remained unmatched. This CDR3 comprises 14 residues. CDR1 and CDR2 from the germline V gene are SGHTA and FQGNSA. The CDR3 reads CASSLVRGRDEAFF. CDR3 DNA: TGTGCCAGCAGCTTAGTGAGGGGGCGCGATGAAGCTTTCTTT. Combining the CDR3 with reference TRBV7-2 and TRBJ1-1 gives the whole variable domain GAGVSQSPSNKVTEKGKDVELRCDPISGHTALYWYRQSLGQGLEFLIYFQGNSAPDKSGLPSDRFSAERTGGSVSTLTIQRTQQEDSAVYLCASSLVRGRDEAFFGQGTRLTVV.

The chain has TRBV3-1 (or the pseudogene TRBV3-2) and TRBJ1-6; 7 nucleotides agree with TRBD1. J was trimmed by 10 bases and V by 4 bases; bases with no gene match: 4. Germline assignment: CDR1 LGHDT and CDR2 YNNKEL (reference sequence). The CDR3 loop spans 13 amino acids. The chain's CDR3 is CASSRQGGSPLHF. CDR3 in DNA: TGTGCCAGCAGCCGCCAGGGGGGATCACCCCTCCACTTT.

The CDR3 sequence is CASSYPTSGGYTDTQYF. The CDR3 DNA reads TGTGCCAGCAGTTACCCCACTAGCGGGGGGTACACAGATACGCAGTATTTT. The chain carries TRBV6-2 or TRBV6-3 and TRBJ2-3, with TRBD2 matching over 12 bases. V was clipped by 2 bases and J by 2 bases; unmatched bases: 5. Germline CDR1 is MNHEY and CDR2 is SVGEGT. The CDR3 length is 17 residues.

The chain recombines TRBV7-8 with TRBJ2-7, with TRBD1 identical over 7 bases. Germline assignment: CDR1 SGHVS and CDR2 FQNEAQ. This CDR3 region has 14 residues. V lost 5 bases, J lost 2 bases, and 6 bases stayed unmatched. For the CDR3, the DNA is TGTGCCAGCAGCCCCCGGGACAGAGCCTACGAGCAGTACTTC. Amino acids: CASSPRDRAYEQYF.

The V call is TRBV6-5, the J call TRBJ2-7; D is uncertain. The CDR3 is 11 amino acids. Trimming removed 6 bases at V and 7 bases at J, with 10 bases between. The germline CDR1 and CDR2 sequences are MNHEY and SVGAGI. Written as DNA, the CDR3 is TGTGCCAGCAGCCTAACCTGGGAGCAGTACTTC. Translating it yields CASSLTWEQYF.

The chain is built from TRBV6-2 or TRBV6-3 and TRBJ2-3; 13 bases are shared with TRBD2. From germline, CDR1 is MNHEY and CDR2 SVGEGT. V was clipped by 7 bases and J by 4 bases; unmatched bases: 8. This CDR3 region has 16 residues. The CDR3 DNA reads TGTGCCAGCACCCCCCGGACTAGCGGGAGAGCAGATACGCAGTATTTT. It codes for CASTPRTSGRADTQYF.

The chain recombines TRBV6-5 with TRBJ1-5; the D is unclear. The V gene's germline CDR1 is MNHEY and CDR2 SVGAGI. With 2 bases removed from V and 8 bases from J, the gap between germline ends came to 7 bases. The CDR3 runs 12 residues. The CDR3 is CASSYGEKPQHF. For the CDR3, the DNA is TGTGCCAGCAGTTACGGGGAGAAGCCCCAGCATTTT.

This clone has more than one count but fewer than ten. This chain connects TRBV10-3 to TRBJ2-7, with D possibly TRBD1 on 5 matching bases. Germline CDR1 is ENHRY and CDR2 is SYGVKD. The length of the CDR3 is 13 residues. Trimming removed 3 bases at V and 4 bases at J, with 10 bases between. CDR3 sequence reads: CAISDRVLYEQYF. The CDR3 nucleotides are TGTGCCATCAGTGACAGGGTCTTGTACGAGCAGTACTTC.

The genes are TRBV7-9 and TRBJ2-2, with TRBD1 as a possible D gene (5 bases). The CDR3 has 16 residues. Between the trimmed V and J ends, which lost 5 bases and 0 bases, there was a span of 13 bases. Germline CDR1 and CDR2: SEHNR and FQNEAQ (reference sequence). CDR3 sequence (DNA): TGTGCCAGCAGCCAACTCGGACAAGCGAACACCGGGGAGCTGTTTTTT. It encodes CASSQLGQANTGELFF.

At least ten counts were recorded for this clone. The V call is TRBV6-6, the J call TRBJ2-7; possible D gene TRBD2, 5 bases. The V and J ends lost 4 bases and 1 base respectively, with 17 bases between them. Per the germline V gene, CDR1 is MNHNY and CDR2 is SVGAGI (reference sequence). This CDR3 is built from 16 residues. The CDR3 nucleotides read TGTGCCAGCAGTTCCCCGACGACCGGGGTATCCTACGAGCAGTACTTC. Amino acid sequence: CASSSPTTGVSYEQYF.

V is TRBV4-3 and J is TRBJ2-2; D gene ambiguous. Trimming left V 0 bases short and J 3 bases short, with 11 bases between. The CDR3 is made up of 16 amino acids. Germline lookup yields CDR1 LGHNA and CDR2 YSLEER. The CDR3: CASSQDLAGYTGELFF. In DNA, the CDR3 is TGCGCCAGCAGCCAAGACCTGGCAGGTTACACCGGGGAGCTGTTTTTT.

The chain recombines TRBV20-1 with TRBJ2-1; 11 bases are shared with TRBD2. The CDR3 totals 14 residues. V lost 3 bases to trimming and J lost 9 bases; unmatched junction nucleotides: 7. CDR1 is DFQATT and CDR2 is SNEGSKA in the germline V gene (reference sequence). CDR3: CSASGLAGGGEQFF. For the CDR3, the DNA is TGCAGTGCTAGTGGGCTAGCGGGAGGAGGTGAGCAGTTCTTC.

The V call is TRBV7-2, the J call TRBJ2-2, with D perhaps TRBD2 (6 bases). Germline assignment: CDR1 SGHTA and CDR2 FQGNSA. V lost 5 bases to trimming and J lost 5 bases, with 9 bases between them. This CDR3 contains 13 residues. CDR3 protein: CASSPRGTGELFF. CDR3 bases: TGTGCCAGCAGCCCCCGGGGGACCGGGGAGCTGTTTTTT.

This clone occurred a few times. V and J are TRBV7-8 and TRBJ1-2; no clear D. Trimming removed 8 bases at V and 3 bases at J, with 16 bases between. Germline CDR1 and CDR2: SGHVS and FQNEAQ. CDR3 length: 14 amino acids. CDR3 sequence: CASVREGADYGYTF. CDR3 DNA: TGTGCCAGCGTCCGGGAGGGTGCTGACTATGGCTACACCTTC.

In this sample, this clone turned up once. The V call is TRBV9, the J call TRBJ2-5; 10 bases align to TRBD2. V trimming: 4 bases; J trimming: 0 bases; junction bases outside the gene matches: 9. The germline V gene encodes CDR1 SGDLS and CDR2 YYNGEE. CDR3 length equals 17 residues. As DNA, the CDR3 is TGTGCCAGCAGCCGACGGGGGCTAGCGGGAGACCAAGAGACCCAGTACTTC. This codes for CASSRRGLAGDQETQYF.

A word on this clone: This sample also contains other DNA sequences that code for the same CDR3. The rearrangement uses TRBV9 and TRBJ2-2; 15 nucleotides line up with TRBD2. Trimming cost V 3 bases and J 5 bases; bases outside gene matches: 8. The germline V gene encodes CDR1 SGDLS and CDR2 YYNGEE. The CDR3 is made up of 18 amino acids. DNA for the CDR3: TGTGCCAGCAGCGCCCCGGGACTAGCGGGAGGAGGAACCGGGGAGCTGTTTTTT. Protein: CASSAPGLAGGGTGELFF. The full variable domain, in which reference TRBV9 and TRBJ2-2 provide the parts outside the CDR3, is DSGVTQTPKHLITATGQRVTLRCSPRSGDLSVYWYQQSLDQGLQFLIQYYNGEERAKGNILERFSAQQFPDLHSELNLSSLELGDSALYFCASSAPGLAGGGTGELFFGEGSRLTVL.

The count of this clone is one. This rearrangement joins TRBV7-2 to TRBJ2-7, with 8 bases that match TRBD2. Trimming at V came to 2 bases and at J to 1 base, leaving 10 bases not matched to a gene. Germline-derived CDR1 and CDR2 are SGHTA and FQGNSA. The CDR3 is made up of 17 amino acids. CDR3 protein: CASSLLSGGAFSYEQYF. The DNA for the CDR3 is TGTGCCAGCAGCTTACTCTCCGGGGGGGCTTTTTCCTACGAGCAGTACTTC.

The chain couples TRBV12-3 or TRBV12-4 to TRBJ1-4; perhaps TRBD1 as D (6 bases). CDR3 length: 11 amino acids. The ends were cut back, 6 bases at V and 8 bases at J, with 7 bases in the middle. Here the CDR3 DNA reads TGTGCCAGCAGCCAGGGGGAAAAACTGTTTTTT. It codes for CASSQGEKLFF.

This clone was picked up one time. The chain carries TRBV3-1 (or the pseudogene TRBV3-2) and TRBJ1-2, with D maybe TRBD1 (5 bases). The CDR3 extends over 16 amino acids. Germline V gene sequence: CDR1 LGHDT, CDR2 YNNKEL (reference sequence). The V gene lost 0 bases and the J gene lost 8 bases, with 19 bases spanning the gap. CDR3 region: CASSQDAIKGADGYTF. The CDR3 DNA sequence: TGTGCCAGCAGCCAAGATGCGATCAAAGGGGCGGACGGCTACACCTTC.

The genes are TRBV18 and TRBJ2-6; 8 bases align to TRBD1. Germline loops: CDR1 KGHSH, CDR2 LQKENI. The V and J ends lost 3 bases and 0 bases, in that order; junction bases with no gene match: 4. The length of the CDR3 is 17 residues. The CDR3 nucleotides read TGTGCCAGCTCACCTACGACAGGGGTCTCTGGGGCCAACGTCCTGACTTTC. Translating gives CASSPTTGVSGANVLTF.

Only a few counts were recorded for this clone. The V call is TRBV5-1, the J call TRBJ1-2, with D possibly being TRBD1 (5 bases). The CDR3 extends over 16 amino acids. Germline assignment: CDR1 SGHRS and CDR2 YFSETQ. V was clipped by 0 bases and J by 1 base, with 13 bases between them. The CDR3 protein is CASSLDRHNLNYGYTF. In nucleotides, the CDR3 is TGCGCCAGCAGCTTGGACAGGCATAATCTTAACTATGGCTACACCTTC.

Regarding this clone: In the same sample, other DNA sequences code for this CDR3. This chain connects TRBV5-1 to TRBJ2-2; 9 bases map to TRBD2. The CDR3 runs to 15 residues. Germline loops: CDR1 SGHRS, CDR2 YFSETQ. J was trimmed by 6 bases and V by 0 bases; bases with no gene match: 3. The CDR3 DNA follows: TGCGCCAGCAGCTTGGCGGTAGCGGGGGCCGGGGAGCTGTTTTTT. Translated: CASSLAVAGAGELFF.

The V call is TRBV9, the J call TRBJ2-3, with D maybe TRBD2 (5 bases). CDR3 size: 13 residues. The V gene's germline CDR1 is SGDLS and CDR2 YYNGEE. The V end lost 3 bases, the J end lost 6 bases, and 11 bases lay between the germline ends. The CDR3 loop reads CASSASGGDTQYF. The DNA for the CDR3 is TGTGCCAGCAGCGCGTCGGGCGGGGATACGCAGTATTTT.

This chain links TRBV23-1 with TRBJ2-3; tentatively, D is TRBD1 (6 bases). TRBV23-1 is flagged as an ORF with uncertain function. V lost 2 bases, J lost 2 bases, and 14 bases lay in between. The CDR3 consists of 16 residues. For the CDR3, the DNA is TGCGCCAGCAGTCAAGAAGCAGGGGCCGACACAGATACGCAGTATTTT. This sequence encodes CASSQEAGADTDTQYF.

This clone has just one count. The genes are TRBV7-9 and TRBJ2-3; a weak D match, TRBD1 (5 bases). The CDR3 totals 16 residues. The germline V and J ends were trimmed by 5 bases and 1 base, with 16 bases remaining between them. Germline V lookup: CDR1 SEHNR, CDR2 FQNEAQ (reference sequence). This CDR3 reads CASSKPRVSGTDTQYF. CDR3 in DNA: TGTGCCAGCAGCAAACCCAGGGTATCCGGCACAGATACGCAGTATTTT. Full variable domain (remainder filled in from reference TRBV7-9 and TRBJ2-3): DTGVSQNPRHKITKRGQNVTFRCDPISEHNRLYWYRQTLGQGPEFLTYFQNEAQLEKSRLLSDRFSAERPKGSFSTLEIQRTEQGDSAMYLCASSKPRVSGTDTQYFGPGTRLTVL.